The T cell receptor (beta chain) described here comes from a study of blood T cells in healthy people across ages. General observations from the study: Conclusively comparing naive with antigen-experienced cells was impossible with unsorted PBMCs.

Then a second PCR, running about 6 to 11 cycles, was carried out with a sample-barcoded 5' primer and a J-beta primer mix. TCRdb ran MiXCR on the 5' RACE reads and lists one entry per CDR3 protein. The data contain some 1.5 million distinct CDR3 sequences, roughly 27% of them singletons. This clonotype was found a few times. Its specificity is not known. The V segment lost 0 bases and the J segment 7 bases; nucleotides outside the gene matches: 9. Germline V gene lookup returns CDR1 MNHEY and CDR2 SVGEGT. The CDR3 covers 16 residues. This chain connects TRBV6-2 or TRBV6-3 to TRBJ2-7; 10 positions match TRBD2. Sequenced sample: blood. The sequence derives from a woman aged 25 to 45 in good health. This CDR3 is CASSYSKPSGSTEQYF. The CDR3, as DNA: TGTGCCAGCAGTTACTCGAAACCTAGCGGGAGCACAGAGCAGTACTTC.